These 29 T cell receptor beta chains originate from one sample sequenced in a study of blood T cell repertoires in COVID-19. The table came from immunoSEQ multiplex PCR; TCRdb's copy has only in-frame clones and leaves some out. Among over 200,000 clones, approximately 91% were seen once, and the ten largest hold roughly 0.8%. Sequencing input: peripheral blood. The origin of the receptors is a woman under 40 with acute or convalescent COVID-19.

The chain links TRBV2 to TRBJ2-6, with TRBD1 matching 10 bases. CDR1 is SNHLY and CDR2 is FYNNEI in the germline V gene. The ends lost 8 bases at V and 3 bases at J; junction bases unmatched: 4. The length of the CDR3 is 15 residues. Here the CDR3 DNA reads TGTGCCAGCCATGGGACAGGGGTTGGGGCCAACGTCCTGACTTTC. Translating it yields CASHGTGVGANVLTF. Full variable domain (missing parts from reference TRBV2 and TRBJ2-6): EPEVTQTPSHQVTQMGQEVILRCVPISNHLYFYWYRQILGQKVEFLVSFYNNEISEKSEIFDDQFSVERPDGSNFTLKIRSTKLEDSAMYFCASHGTGVGANVLTFGAGSRLTVL.

The V call is TRBV6-5, the J call TRBJ2-3; 8 bases map to TRBD1. In germline, CDR1 is MNHEY, CDR2 SVGAGI. V shed 6 bases, J shed 0 bases, and the junction held 5 bases outside the gene matches. This CDR3 contains 15 residues. This CDR3 reads CASRETGVSTDTQYF. CDR3 nucleotide sequence: TGTGCCAGCAGGGAGACAGGGGTGAGCACAGATACGCAGTATTTT.

This clone has just one count. The genes are TRBV3-1 (or the pseudogene TRBV3-2) and TRBJ2-7; 8 positions agree with TRBD1. This CDR3 is built from 11 residues. V was clipped by 6 bases and J by 5 bases; unmatched bases: 0. Germline assignment: CDR1 LGHDT and CDR2 YNNKEL (reference sequence). The CDR3 is CASRDRDEQYF. In nucleotides, the CDR3 is TGTGCCAGCAGGGACAGGGACGAGCAGTACTTC.

The chain joins TRBV11-2 to TRBJ2-1, with 8 bases aligning to TRBD1. The V gene end was trimmed by 5 bases and the J gene end by 8 bases; junction bases not matched to a gene: 5. There are 13 residues in the CDR3. Germline CDR1 SGHAT, CDR2 FQNNGV. CDR3 nucleotides: TGTGCCAGCAGCATGACAGGGGCCCATGAGCAGTTCTTC. The encoded protein is CASSMTGAHEQFF.

V is TRBV4-3 and J is TRBJ1-1, with unresolved D. The CDR3 sequence is 14 residues long. The germline V and J ends were trimmed by 0 bases and 0 bases, with 5 bases remaining between them. The germline CDR1 and CDR2 sequences are LGHNA and YSLEER. The CDR3 nucleotides are TGCGCCAGCAGCCAAGAGGCAGTGAACACTGAAGCTTTCTTT. This sequence encodes CASSQEAVNTEAFF.

J is TRBJ2-7 and V is TRBV18, with D unresolved. V lost 4 bases and J lost 12, with 16 bases in between. CDR3 length: 12 amino acids. Per germline, CDR1 KGHSH and CDR2 LQKENI. The CDR3 bases are TGTGCCAGCTCACTGCCCGGTTACGAACGGTACTTC. It is translated as CASSLPGYERYF.

This clone came up a few times. V gene TRBV7-6 combines with J gene TRBJ2-1, with D possibly being TRBD1 (5 bases). Germline V gene data show CDR1 as SGHVS and CDR2 as FNYEAQ. V was cut by 2 bases and J by 0 bases, with 14 bases left in between. The CDR3 runs to 17 residues. CDR3 amino acids: CASSLNGRQSSYNEQFF. The CDR3 nucleotides are TGTGCCAGCAGCTTAAATGGCCGACAGAGCTCCTACAATGAGCAGTTCTTC.

A single count supports this clone. The chain employs TRBV2 and TRBJ2-3; no clear D. This CDR3 spans 13 amino acids. The ends were cut back, 6 bases at V and 2 bases at J, with 9 bases in the middle. Germline values: CDR1 SNHLY, CDR2 FYNNEI. Here the CDR3 reads CASSPGSTDTQYF. The CDR3 DNA reads as TGTGCCAGCAGCCCCGGGTCCACAGATACGCAGTATTTT. The whole variable domain, filled in from reference TRBV2 and TRBJ2-3, reads EPEVTQTPSHQVTQMGQEVILRCVPISNHLYFYWYRQILGQKVEFLVSFYNNEISEKSEIFDDQFSVERPDGSNFTLKIRSTKLEDSAMYFCASSPGSTDTQYFGPGTRLTVL.

The genes are TRBV5-1 and TRBJ2-1; 12 bases map to TRBD2. The CDR3 consists of 17 residues. With V trimmed by 2 bases and J by 8 bases, 11 bases remained unmatched. Looked up from germline, CDR1 is SGHRS and CDR2 is YFSETQ. The CDR3 coding sequence is TGCGCCAGCAGCTTACCTCGACTAGCGGGAGAATTCCATGAGCAGTTCTTC. Translated, it gives CASSLPRLAGEFHEQFF.

This chain links TRBV19 with TRBJ1-1; 8 bases match TRBD1. J gave up 4 bases and V 10 bases, and 5 bases lay outside the gene matches. This CDR3 has 12 residues. CDR1 and CDR2 (germline): LNHDA, SQIVND (reference sequence). CDR3 nucleotide sequence: TGTGCCACTAAAACAGGGGGCACTGAAGCTTTCTTT. Translated: CATKTGGTEAFF.

This clone was counted only a few times. The rearrangement uses TRBV3-1 (or the pseudogene TRBV3-2) and TRBJ2-1, with D unresolved. Germline V gene sequence: CDR1 LGHDT, CDR2 YNNKEL (reference sequence). V gave up 2 bases and J gave up 2 bases, with 13 bases separating them. This CDR3 region has 16 residues. The CDR3, as DNA: TGTGCCAGCAGCCAAAAATTAGCCCCAACCTACAATGAGCAGTTCTTC. This codes for CASSQKLAPTYNEQFF.

The J gene is TRBJ2-1, the V gene TRBV2, with D possibly TRBD1 on 5 matching bases. The length of the CDR3 is 15 residues. V lost 2 bases and J 7 bases, leaving 15 bases between the germline ends. Per germline, CDR1 SNHLY and CDR2 FYNNEI. CDR3 residues: CASSEIRLSGNEQFF. The CDR3 DNA sequence: TGTGCCAGCAGTGAAATCAGATTATCAGGGAATGAGCAGTTCTTC.

The chain uses TRBV2 and TRBJ2-1; perhaps TRBD1 as D (7 bases). The germline V gene has CDR1 SNHLY and CDR2 FYNNEI. Trimming removed 0 bases from V and 2 bases from J, with 8 bases in between. CDR3 length: 15 residues. CDR3 region: CASSEARGAYNEQFF. CDR3 sequence (DNA): TGTGCCAGCAGTGAAGCCAGGGGGGCCTACAATGAGCAGTTCTTC.

In this sample, this clone turned up once. The rearrangement links TRBV29-1 to TRBJ2-7; 7 bases match TRBD1. There are 14 residues in the CDR3. The J segment lost 1 base and the V segment lost 5 bases, leaving 8 bases of the junction unmatched. The V gene's germline CDR1 is SQVTM and CDR2 ANQGSEA. The CDR3 is CSVTPGQKSYEQYF. Written as DNA, the CDR3 is TGCAGCGTTACACCGGGACAGAAATCCTACGAGCAGTACTTC.

J is TRBJ2-2 and V is TRBV2; a weak D match, TRBD1 (6 bases). The CDR3 contains 13 residues. Germline V gene data show CDR1 as SNHLY and CDR2 as FYNNEI. Between the trimmed V and J ends, which lost 4 bases and 8 bases, there was a span of 11 bases. CDR3 protein: CASSVGGPGELFF. CDR3 nucleotide sequence: TGTGCCAGCAGTGTAGGGGGTCCGGGGGAGCTGTTTTTT.

The V and J genes are TRBV7-9 and TRBJ1-6, with TRBD1 as a possible D gene (5 bases). With 5 bases removed from V and 7 bases from J, the gap between germline ends came to 21 bases. The CDR3 covers 17 residues. CDR1 is SEHNR, CDR2 FQNEAQ, per germline (reference sequence). This CDR3 is CASSLPAGGVRNSPLHF. The CDR3 coding sequence is TGTGCCAGCAGCCTCCCGGCCGGGGGGGTCAGGAATTCACCCCTCCACTTT.

This chain uses TRBV12-3 or TRBV12-4 with TRBJ2-1; 7 bases are shared with TRBD1. With 6 bases clipped from V and 8 bases from J, the junction kept 7 bases outside the gene matches. CDR3 length: 13 residues. CDR3 bases: TGTGCCAGCAGCCCAGGGGGTAGGGATGAGCAGTTCTTC. This encodes CASSPGGRDEQFF.

CDR3 region: CASSLGLAGVLPDTQYF. In DNA form, the CDR3 reads TGCGCCAGCAGCTTGGGACTAGCGGGAGTTCTTCCAGATACGCAGTATTTT. The gene calls are TRBV5-1 and TRBJ2-3; 12 bases map to TRBD2. CDR1 and CDR2 from the germline V gene are SGHRS and YFSETQ. This CDR3 region has 17 residues. The trim removed 0 bases at V and 4 bases at J, leaving 6 bases unmatched.

This clone was counted a few times. CDR3 region: CASSSAGNTEAFF. CDR3 bases: TGTGCCAGCAGTTCAGCAGGGAACACTGAAGCTTTCTTT. V usage is TRBV6-5 and J usage is TRBJ1-1; D gene unclear. This CDR3 comprises 13 residues. The germline gives CDR1 MNHEY, CDR2 SVGAGI. Trimming stripped 4 bases from V and 1 base from J, with 7 bases between.

V and J are TRBV27 and TRBJ2-7; weak D call: TRBD1 (5 bases). Trimming removed 5 bases from V and 2 bases from J, with 13 bases in between. The CDR3 is made up of 14 amino acids. Per germline, CDR1 MNHEY and CDR2 SMNVEV (reference sequence). Here the CDR3 reads CASSQRARAYEQYF. CDR3 sequence (DNA): TGTGCCAGCAGTCAAAGGGCCAGGGCCTACGAGCAGTACTTC.

The V gene is TRBV18, the J gene TRBJ2-2; no reliable D call. Germline CDR1 and CDR2: KGHSH and LQKENI. Trimming cost V 4 bases and J 2 bases, with 5 bases left between them. The CDR3 extends over 13 amino acids. This chain's CDR3 is CASSLHNTGELFF. CDR3 DNA: TGTGCCAGCTCACTCCATAACACCGGGGAGCTGTTTTTT.

The chain is built from TRBV7-6 and TRBJ2-7, with 11 bases aligning to TRBD2. Germline-derived CDR1 and CDR2 are SGHVS and FNYEAQ. This CDR3 has 16 residues. With 5 bases clipped from V and 2 bases from J, the junction kept 8 bases outside the gene matches. This CDR3 reads CASSVRLAGSTYEQYF. In nucleotides, the CDR3 is TGTGCCAGCAGCGTCAGACTAGCGGGATCAACCTACGAGCAGTACTTC.

V usage is TRBV7-8 and J usage is TRBJ1-2; D perhaps matches TRBD1 (5 bases). This CDR3 has 14 amino acids. Germline CDR1 reads SGHVS; CDR2 reads FQNEAQ. V lost 0 bases, J lost 7 bases, and 12 bases lay in between. CDR3 nucleotide sequence: TGTGCCAGCAGCTTAGCGGGAGGGGAGGGTGGCTACACCTTC. This gives the protein CASSLAGGEGGYTF.

The V gene is TRBV6-1, the J gene TRBJ1-5, with TRBD1 matching 8 bases. CDR1 and CDR2 from the germline V gene are MNHNS and SASEGT. V lost 1 base, J lost 2 bases, and 7 bases stayed unmatched. The CDR3 is 17 residues long. DNA for the CDR3: TGTGCCAGCAGTGAAGACCTTGGACAGGGTGGCAATCAGCCCCAGCATTTT. Its protein is CASSEDLGQGGNQPQHF.

The genes are TRBV3-1 (or the pseudogene TRBV3-2) and TRBJ1-4, with unresolved D. The CDR3 runs 15 residues. V shed 8 bases and J shed 0 bases, with 13 bases lying between them. CDR1 and CDR2 from the germline V gene are LGHDT and YNNKEL (reference sequence). The CDR3 sequence: CASGETVTTNEKLFF. CDR3 sequence (DNA): TGTGCCAGCGGCGAAACAGTGACAACTAATGAAAAACTGTTTTTT.

The V gene is TRBV19, the J gene TRBJ1-1; D is possibly TRBD1 (5 bases). V was shortened by 4 bases and J by 0 bases, with 21 bases between the two germline ends. The CDR3 spans 18 residues. CDR1 and CDR2 (germline): LNHDA, SQIVND (reference sequence). The CDR3 DNA reads TGTGCCAGTAGTAAACTTCCTGGGGCTGGTTTTCTGAACACTGAAGCTTTCTTT. This encodes CASSKLPGAGFLNTEAFF.

The chain couples TRBV14 to TRBJ1-1; D gene unclear. The V gene lost 4 bases and the J gene lost 5 bases, with 11 bases spanning the gap. Per germline, CDR1 SGHDN and CDR2 FVKESK. This CDR3 is 13 amino acids long. The DNA for the CDR3 is TGTGCCAGCAGCCTTAACAGCCTGACTGAAGCTTTCTTT. Translating gives CASSLNSLTEAFF.

This chain joins TRBV12-5 and TRBJ2-6; D might be TRBD1 (5 bases). The germline V gene has CDR1 LGHNT and CDR2 FRNRAP. Trimming removed 5 bases from V and 2 bases from J, with 16 bases in between. CDR3 length equals 17 residues. CDR3 amino acids: CASGDPFDSTGANVLTF. CDR3 in DNA: TGTGCTAGTGGTGACCCCTTCGACAGTACTGGGGCCAACGTCCTGACTTTC. Combining the CDR3 with reference TRBV12-5 and TRBJ2-6 gives the whole variable domain DARVTQTPRHKVTEMGQEVTMRCQPILGHNTVFWYRQTMMQGLELLAYFRNRAPLDDSGMPKDRFSAEMPDATLATLKIQPSEPRDSAVYFCASGDPFDSTGANVLTFGAGSRLTVL.

In this sample, this clone turned up a few times. The genes are TRBV7-9 and TRBJ1-2; D is unclear. CDR1 SEHNR and CDR2 FQNEAQ come from the germline V gene (reference sequence). The CDR3 is 15 amino acids. Trimming took off 6 bases at V and 4 bases at J, with 18 bases between the two ends. The chain's CDR3 is CASSPGSGYSYGYTF. Here the CDR3 DNA reads TGTGCCAGCAGTCCGGGCTCGGGATACTCCTATGGCTACACCTTC.